This T cell receptor (beta chain) was sequenced in a study of radiation and T cells in renal cell carcinoma (dated by TCRdb to 2020 to 2021). Describing the broader study: The samples were drawn from a clinical trial, where primary renal cell carcinomas were treated with 15 Gy of stereotactic body radiation therapy and then removed by nephrectomy 4 weeks afterward. In total, 50 to 60 samples underwent TCR beta sequencing: some 25 tumors plus 27 peripheral blood samples. In the approximately 53 samples combined, about 4 million unique CDR3 nucleotide sequences were found, encoding roughly 2,500,000 unique CDR3 amino acid sequences. Results the study describes overall, beyond this receptor: Effects of radiation dose or scheduling on the TCR repertoire could not be addressed with the single-armed trial design. Because pretreatment tumor biopsies were not available, the baseline intratumoral presence of clonotypes could not be determined. In blood, the top tumor clonotypes increased from baseline to 2 weeks after radiation and then shrank by 4 weeks, which suggests a temporary expansion of tumor-resident clones. Changes in the blood repertoire were not tracked past 4 weeks after treatment.

TCR beta libraries were generated from genomic DNA with the immunoSEQ kit, following the manufacturer's recommendations. Library preparation used a first multiplex PCR with proprietary primers, then a second PCR adding unique barcodes, with bead cleanups after each round. A kit-provided positive control reaction and a negative control reaction were included in every sample batch. The final libraries were assessed on an Agilent 4200 TapeStation D1000 ScreenTape, pooled by volume, and quantified by qPCR. Sequencing was performed on an Illumina NextSeq500 with a MidOutput 150-cycle cartridge, and 156 Read1 and 15 Index1 cycles were run with kit custom primers. The pooled library was loaded at around 1.1 pM, and around 20% PhiX control was spiked in. In the original analysis: Vendor-processed data were analyzed in R, and a clonotype was defined as all T cells sharing the same CDR3 nucleotide sequence. In the clone abundance analyses, frequencies in each sample were normalized to that sample's 10,000 most abundant clones. Before analysis, public T cell clones were removed, and these numbered fewer than six per sample on average. An abundance difference of at least 32-fold between compartments was the criterion for calling clonotypes tumor-enriched or baseline blood-enriched. A beta-binomial differential abundance model was used to identify clonotypes that expanded or contracted between blood time points. Tumor-blood repertoire similarity was measured with the Baroni-Urbani and Buser coefficient, and group comparisons used two-tailed Wilcoxon tests in R. The immuneACCESS repertoire file appears here via TCRdb, limited to in-frame rearrangements. These files lack a portion of the clones; in checked studies, under half of the deficit traces to unresolved V genes, and the cause of the others is not known. The V and J calls and clone size come from that table; D and trimming were worked out from the DNA. The sample table shows more than 100,000 clones, and approximately 90% are seen once. 5% to 6% of the sample rests with the top ten.

The label giving this sample's time point can be read as: blood 2 weeks post-SBRT. The meaning of the sample's treatment or condition label: 15 Gy SBRT to primary tumor, nephrectomy 4 weeks later. To track tumor-enriched clonotypes, serial peripheral blood was sampled from radiation-treated patients at baseline and at 2 weeks and 4 weeks after SBRT. All patients had renal cell carcinoma with clear cell pathology. Genomic DNA for TCR sequencing was prepared using the QIAamp DNA Blood Mini Kit (Qiagen). The analyses included just those samples that passed every quality control check. V was cut back by 2 bases and J by 0 bases, leaving a gap of 8 bases between them. Counted from cysteine to phenylalanine, this CDR3 has 15 amino acids. This entry keeps only the CDR3 DNA: 45 bases, framed from base 1. Reading the germline V gene gives CDR1 SGHDN and CDR2 FVKESK. Comment on this clone: Its binding antigen is unknown. No base qualities exist here, and no much larger clone lies one base off it.

The clonotype originates from a woman in her 70s with renal cell carcinoma. The rearrangement combines TRBV14 with TRBJ2-1; the D gene could be TRBD1 or TRBD2, each one agreeing over 5 bases. The sample was blood, taken from a patient whose treatment included radiotherapy and nephrectomy. Here is the DNA: TGTGCCAGCAGCCAATGGGGGAGCTCCTACAATGAGCAGTTCTTC. Its translation is CASSQWGSSYNEQFF.